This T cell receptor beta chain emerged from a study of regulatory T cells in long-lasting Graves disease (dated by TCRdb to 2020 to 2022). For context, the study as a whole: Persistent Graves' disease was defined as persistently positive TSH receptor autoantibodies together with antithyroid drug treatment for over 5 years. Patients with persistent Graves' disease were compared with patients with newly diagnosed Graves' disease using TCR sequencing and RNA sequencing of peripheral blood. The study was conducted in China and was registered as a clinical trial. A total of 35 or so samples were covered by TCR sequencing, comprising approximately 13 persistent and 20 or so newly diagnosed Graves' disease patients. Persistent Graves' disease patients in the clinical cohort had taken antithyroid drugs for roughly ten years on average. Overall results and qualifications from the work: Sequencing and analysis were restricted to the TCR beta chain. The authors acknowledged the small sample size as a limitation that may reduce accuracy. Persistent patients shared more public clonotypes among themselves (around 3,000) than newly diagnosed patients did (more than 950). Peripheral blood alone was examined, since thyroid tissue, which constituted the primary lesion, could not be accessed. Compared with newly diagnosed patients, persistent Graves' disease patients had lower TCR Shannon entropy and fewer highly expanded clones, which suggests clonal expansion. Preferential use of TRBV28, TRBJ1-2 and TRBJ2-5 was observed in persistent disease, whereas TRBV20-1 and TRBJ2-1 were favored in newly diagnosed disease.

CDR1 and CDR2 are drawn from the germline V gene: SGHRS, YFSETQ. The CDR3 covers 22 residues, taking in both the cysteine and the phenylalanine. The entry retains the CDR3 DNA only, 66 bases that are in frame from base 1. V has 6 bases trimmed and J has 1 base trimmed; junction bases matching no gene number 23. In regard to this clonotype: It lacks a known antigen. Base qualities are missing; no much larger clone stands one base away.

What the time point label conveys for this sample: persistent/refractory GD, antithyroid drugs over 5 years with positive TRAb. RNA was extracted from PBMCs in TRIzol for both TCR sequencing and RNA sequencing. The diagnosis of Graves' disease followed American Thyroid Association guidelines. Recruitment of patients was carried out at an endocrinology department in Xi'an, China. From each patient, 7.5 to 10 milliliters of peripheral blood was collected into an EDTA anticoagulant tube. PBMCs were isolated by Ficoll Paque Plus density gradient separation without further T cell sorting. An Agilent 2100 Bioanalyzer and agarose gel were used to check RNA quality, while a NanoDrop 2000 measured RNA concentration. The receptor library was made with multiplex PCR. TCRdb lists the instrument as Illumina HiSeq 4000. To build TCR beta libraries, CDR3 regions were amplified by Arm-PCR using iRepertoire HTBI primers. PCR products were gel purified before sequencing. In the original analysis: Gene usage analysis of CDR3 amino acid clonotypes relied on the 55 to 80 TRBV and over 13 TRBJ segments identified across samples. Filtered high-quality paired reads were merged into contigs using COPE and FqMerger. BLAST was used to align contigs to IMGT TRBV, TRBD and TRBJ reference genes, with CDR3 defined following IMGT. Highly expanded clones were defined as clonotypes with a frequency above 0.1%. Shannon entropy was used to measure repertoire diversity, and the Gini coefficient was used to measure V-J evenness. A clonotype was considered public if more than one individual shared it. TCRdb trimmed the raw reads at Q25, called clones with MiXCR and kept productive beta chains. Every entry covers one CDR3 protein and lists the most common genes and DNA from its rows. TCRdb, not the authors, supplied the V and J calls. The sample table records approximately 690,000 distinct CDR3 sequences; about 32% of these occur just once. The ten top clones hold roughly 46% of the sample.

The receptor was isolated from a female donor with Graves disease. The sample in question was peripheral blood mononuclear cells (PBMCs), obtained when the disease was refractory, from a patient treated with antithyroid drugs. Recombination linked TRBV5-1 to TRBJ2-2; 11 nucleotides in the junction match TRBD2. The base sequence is TGCGCCAGCACAATATCCCCGGACTGCCGTAGCGGGAGGGCCTTGAACACCGGGGAGCTGTTTTTT. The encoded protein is CASTISPDCRSGRALNTGELFF.